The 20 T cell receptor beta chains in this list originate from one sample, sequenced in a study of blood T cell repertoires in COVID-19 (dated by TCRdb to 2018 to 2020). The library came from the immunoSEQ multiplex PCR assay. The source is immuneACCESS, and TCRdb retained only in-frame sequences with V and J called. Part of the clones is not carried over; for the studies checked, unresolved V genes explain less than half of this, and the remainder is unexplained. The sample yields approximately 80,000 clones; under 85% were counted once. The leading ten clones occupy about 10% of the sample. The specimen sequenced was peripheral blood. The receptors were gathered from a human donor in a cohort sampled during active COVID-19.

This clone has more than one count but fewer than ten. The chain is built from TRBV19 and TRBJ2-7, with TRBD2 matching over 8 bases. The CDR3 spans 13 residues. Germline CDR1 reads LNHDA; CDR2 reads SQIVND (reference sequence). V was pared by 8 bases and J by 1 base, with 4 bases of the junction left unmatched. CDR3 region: CASRGGVSYEQYF. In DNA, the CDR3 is TGTGCCAGTCGGGGGGGCGTTTCCTACGAGCAGTACTTC.

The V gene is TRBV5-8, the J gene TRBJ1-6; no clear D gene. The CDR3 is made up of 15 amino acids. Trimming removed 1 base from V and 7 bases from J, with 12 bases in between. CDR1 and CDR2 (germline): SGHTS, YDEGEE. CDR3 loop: CASSLYPGRNSPLHF. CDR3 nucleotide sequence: TGTGCCAGCAGCTTGTATCCAGGTAGAAATTCACCCCTCCACTTT.

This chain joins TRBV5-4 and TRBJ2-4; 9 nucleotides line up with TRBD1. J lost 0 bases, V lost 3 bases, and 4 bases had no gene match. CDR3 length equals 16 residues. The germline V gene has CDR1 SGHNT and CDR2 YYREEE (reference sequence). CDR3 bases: TGTGCCAGCAGCTCCCCGGACAGGGGAGCCAAAAACATTCAGTACTTC. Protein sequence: CASSSPDRGAKNIQYF.

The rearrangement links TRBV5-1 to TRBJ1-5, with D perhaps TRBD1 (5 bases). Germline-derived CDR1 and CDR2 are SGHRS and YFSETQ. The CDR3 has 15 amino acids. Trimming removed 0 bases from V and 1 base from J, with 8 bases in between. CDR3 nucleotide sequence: TGCGCCAGCAGCTTGGAGGGGATCAGCAATCAGCCCCAGCATTTT. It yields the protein CASSLEGISNQPQHF.

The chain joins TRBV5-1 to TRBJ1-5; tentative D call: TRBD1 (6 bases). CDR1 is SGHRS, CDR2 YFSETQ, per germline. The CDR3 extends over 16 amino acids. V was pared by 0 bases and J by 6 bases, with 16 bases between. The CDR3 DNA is TGCGCCAGCAGCTTGGAACCCACAGGGCTGGGTCAGCCCCAGCATTTT. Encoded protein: CASSLEPTGLGQPQHF.

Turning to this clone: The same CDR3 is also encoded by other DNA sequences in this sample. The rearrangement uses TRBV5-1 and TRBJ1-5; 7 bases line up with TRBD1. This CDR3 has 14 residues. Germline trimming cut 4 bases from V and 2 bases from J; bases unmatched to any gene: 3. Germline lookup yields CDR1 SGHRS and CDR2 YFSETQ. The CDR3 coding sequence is TGCGCCAGCAGCCCTGACAGGGGCAATCAGCCCCAGCATTTT. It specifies CASSPDRGNQPQHF.

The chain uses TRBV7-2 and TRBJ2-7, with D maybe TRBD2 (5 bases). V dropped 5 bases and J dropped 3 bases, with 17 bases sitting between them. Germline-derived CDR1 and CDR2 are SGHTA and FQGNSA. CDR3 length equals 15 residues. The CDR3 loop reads CASSLARGGVYEQYF. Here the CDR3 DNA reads TGTGCCAGCAGCCTTGCCCGGGGTGGGGTCTACGAGCAGTACTTC.

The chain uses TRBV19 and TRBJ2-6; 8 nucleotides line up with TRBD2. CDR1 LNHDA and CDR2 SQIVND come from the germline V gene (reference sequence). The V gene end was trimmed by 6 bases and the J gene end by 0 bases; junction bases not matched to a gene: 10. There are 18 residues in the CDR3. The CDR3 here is CASRTPGGASSGANVLTF. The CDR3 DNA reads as TGTGCCAGTAGGACCCCGGGGGGGGCTAGCTCTGGGGCCAACGTCCTGACTTTC.

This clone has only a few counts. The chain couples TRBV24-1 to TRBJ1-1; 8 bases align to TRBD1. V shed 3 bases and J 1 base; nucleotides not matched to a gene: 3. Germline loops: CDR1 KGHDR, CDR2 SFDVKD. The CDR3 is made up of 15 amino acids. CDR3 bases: TGTGCCACCAGTGATCCCGGGACAGGGAACACTGAAGCTTTCTTT. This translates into CATSDPGTGNTEAFF.

CDR3 in DNA: TGTGCCAGCAGTAACGGACAGGGGTATGGTGATGAGCAGTTCTTC. Its protein is CASSNGQGYGDEQFF. The chain recombines TRBV6-5 with TRBJ2-1; TRBD1 agrees at 9 bases. Germline V lookup: CDR1 MNHEY, CDR2 SVGAGI. The CDR3 runs 15 residues. V shed 5 bases, J shed 8 bases, and the junction held 10 bases outside the gene matches.

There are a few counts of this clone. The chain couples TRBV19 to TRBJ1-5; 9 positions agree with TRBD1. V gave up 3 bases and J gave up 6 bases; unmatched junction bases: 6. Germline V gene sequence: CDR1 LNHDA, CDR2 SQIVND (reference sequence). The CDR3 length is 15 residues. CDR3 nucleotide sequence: TGTGCCAGTAGTATCCCGGGACAGGGTACTCAGCCCCAGCATTTT. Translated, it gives CASSIPGQGTQPQHF.

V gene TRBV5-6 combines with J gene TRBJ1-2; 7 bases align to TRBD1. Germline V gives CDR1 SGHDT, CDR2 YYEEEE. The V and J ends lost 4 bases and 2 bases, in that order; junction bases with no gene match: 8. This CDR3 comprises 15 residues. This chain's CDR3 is CASSGTGTDNYGYTF. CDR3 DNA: TGTGCCAGCAGCGGGACCGGGACAGACAACTATGGCTACACCTTC. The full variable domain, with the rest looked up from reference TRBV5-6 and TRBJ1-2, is DAGVTQSPTHLIKTRGQQVTLRCSPKSGHDTVSWYQQALGQGPQFIFQYYEEEERQRGNFPDRFSGHQFPNYSSELNVNALLLGDSALYLCASSGTGTDNYGYTFGSGTRLTVV.

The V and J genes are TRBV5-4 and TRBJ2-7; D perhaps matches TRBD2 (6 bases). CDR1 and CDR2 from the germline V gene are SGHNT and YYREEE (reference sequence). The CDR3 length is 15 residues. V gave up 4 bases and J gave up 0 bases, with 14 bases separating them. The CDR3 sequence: CASSGPGTSSYEQYF. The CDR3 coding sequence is TGTGCCAGCAGCGGGCCCGGGACTTCCTCCTACGAGCAGTACTTC.

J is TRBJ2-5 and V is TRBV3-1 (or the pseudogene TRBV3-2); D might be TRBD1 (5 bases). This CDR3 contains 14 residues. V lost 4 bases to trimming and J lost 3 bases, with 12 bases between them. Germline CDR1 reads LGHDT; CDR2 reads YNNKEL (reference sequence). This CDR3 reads CASSLRGSEETQYF. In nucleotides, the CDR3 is TGTGCCAGCAGCCTTAGGGGCAGTGAAGAGACCCAGTACTTC.

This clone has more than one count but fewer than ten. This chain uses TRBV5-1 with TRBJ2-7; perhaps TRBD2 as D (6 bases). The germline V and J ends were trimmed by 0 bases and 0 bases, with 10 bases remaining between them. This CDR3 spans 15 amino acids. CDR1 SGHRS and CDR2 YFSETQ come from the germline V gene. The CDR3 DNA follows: TGCGCCAGCAGCTTGGCGGCGGGAAGCTCCTACGAGCAGTACTTC. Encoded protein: CASSLAAGSSYEQYF.

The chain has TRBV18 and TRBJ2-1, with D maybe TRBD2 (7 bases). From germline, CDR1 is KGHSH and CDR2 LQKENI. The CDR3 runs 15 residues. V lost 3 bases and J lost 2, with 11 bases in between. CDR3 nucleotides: TGTGCCAGCTCACCGGGGGGGGGCCCCTACAATGAGCAGTTCTTC. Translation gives CASSPGGGPYNEQFF.

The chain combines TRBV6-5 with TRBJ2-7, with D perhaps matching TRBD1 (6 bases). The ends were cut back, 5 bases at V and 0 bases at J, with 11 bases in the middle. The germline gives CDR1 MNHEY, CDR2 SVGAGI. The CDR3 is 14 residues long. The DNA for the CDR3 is TGTGCCAGCAGTCCCGGGACAACCTCCTACGAGCAGTACTTC. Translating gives CASSPGTTSYEQYF.

The CDR3 nucleotides are TGCGCCAGCAGCGTAGACAGGGGGCGTGAGACCCAGTACTTC. Encoded protein: CASSVDRGRETQYF. The genes are TRBV5-1 and TRBJ2-5, with TRBD1 identical over 10 bases. CDR3 size: 14 residues. Per germline, CDR1 SGHRS and CDR2 YFSETQ. V was pared by 4 bases and J by 5 bases, with 5 bases of the junction left unmatched. Complete variable domain (other parts from reference TRBV5-1 and TRBJ2-5): KAGVTQTPRYLIKTRGQQVTLSCSPISGHRSVSWYQQTPGQGLQFLFEYFSETQRNKGNFPGRFSGRQFSNSRSEMNVSTLELGDSALYLCASSVDRGRETQYFGPGTRLLVL.

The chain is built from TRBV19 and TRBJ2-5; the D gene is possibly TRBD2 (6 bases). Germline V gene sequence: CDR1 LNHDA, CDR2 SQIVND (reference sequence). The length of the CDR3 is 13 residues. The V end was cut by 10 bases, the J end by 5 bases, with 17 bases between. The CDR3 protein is CATWGELWETQYF. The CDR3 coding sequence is TGTGCCACATGGGGGGAGTTGTGGGAGACCCAGTACTTC.

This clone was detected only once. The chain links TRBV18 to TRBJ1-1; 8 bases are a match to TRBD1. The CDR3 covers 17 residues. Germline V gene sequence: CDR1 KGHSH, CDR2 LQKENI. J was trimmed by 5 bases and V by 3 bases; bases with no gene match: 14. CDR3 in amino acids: CASSPSGQGPRGTEAFF. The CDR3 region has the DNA TGTGCCAGCTCACCCTCCGGACAGGGCCCTCGGGGTACTGAAGCTTTCTTT.